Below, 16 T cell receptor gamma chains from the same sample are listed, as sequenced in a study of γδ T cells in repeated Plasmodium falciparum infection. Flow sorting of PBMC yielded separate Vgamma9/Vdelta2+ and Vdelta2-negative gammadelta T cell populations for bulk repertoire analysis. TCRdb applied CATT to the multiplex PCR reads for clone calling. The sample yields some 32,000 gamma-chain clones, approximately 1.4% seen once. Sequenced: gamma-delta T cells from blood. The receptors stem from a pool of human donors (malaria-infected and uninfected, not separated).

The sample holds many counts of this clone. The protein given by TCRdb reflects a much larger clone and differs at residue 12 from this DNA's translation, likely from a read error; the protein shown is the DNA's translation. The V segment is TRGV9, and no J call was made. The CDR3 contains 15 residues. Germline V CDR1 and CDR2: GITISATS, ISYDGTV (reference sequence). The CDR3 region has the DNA TGTGCCTTGTGGGAGGTTACTAGAACCTATTATAATAAACTCTTT. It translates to CALWEVTRTYYNKLF.

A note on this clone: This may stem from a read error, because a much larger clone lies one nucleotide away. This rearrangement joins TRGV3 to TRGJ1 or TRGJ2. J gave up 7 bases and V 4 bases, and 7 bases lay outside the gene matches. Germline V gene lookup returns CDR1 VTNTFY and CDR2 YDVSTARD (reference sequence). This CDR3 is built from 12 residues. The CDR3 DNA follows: TGTGCCACCTGGGAGCGTGTGTATAAGAAACTCTTT. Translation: CATWERVYKKLF.

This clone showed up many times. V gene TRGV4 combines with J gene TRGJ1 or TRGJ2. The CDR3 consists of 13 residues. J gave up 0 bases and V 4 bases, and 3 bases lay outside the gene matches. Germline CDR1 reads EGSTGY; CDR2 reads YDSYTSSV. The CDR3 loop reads CATWEENYYKKLF. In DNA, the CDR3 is TGTGCCACCTGGGAGGAGAATTATTATAAGAAACTCTTT.

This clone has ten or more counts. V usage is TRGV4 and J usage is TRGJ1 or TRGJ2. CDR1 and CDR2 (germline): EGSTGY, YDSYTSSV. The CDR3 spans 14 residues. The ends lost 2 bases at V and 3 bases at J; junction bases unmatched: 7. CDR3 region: CATWDALGYYKKLF. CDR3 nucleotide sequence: TGTGCCACCTGGGATGCTTTGGGTTATTATAAGAAACTCTTT.

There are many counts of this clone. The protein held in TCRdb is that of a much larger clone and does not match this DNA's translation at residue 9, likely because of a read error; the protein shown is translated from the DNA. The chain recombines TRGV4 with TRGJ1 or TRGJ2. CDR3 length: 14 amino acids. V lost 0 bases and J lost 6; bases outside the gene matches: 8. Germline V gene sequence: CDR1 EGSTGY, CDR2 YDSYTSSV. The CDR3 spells CATWDGPRSYKKLF. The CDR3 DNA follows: TGTGCCACCTGGGATGGGCCTCGTAGTTATAAGAAACTCTTT.

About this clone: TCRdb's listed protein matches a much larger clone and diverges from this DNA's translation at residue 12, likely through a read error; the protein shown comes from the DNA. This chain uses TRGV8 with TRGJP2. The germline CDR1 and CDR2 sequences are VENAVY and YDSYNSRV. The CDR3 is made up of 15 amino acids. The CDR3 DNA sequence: TGTGCCACCTGGGATAGGGACGGTAGTGATTGGGTCAAGACGTTT. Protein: CATWDRDGSDWVKTF.

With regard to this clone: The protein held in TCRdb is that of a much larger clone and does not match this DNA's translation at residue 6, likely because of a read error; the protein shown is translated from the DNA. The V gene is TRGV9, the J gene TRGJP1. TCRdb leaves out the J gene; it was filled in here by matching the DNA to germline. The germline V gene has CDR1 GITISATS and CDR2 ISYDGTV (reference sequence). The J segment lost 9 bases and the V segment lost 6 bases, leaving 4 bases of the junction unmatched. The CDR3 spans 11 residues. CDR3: CALWRSWFKIF. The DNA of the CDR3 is TGTGCCTTGTGGAGGAGTTGGTTCAAGATATTT.

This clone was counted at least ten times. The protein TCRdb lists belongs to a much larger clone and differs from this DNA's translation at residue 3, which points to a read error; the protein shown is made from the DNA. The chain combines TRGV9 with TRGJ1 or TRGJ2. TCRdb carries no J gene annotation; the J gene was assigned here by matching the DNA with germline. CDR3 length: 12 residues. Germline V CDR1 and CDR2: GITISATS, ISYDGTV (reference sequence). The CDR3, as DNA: TGTGCCTCGTGGGAGGCGCCTCATAAGAAACTCTTT. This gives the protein CASWEAPHKKLF.

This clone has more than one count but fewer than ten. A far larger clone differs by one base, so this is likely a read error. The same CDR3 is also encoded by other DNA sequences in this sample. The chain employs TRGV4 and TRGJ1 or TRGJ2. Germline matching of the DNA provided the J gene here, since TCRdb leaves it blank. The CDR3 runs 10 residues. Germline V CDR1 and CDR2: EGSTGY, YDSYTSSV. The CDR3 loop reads CATWDCEKLF. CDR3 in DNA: TGTGCCACTTGGGATTGTGAGAAACTCTTT.

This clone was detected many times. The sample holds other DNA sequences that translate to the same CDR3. In DNA, the CDR3 is TGTGCCACCTGGGACCCCCTTAATGAGGTAGTACTCTTT. Its protein product is CATWDPLNEVVLF. The V gene call is TRGV5, and the J gene call is absent. Germline V gene lookup returns CDR1 VINAFY and CDR2 YDVSNSKD. CDR3 length: 13 amino acids.

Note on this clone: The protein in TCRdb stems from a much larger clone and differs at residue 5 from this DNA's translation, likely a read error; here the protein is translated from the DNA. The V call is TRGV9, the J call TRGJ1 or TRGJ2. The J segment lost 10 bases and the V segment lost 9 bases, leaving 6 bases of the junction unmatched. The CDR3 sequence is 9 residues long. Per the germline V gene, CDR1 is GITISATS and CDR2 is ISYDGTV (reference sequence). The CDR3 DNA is TGTGCCTTGGGACACAAGAAACTCTTT. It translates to CALGHKKLF.

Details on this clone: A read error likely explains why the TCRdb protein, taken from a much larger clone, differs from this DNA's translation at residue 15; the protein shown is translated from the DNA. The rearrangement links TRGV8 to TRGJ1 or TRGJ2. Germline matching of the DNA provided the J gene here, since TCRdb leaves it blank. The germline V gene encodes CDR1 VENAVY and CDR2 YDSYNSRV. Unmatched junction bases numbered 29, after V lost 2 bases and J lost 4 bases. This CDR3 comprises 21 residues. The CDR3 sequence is CATWDTRPQGSPCESYYKKLF. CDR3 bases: TGTGCCACCTGGGATACCCGGCCCCAAGGTTCACCTTGTGAATCCTATTATAAGAAACTCTTT.

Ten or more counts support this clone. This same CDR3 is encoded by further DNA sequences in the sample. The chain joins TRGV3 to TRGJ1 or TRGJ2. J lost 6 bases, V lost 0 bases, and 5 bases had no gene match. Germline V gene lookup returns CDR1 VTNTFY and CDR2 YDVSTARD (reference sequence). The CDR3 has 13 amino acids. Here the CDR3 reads CATWDRRSYKKLF. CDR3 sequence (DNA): TGTGCCACCTGGGACAGGCGGTCTTATAAGAAACTCTTT.

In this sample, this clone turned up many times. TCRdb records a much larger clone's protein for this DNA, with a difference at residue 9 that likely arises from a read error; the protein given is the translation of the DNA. CDR3 residues: CATWDGLERMHDSYYKKLF. The CDR3 DNA reads as TGTGCCACCTGGGATGGACTAGAGCGGATGCACGATTCTTATTATAAGAAACTCTTT. This chain links TRGV4 with TRGJ1 or TRGJ2. Germline V gene sequence: CDR1 EGSTGY, CDR2 YDSYTSSV. The CDR3 covers 19 residues. Trimming took 1 base from V and 3 from J; bases not matched to a gene: 21.

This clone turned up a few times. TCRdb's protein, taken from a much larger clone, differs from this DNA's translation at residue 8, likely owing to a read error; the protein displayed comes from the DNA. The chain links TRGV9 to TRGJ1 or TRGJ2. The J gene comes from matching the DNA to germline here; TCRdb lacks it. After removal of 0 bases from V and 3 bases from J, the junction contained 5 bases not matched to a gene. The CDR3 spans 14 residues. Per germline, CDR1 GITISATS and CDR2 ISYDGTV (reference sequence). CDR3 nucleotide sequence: TGTGCCTTGTGGGAGGTGGGGACTTATTATAAGAAACTCTTT. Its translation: CALWEVGTYYKKLF.

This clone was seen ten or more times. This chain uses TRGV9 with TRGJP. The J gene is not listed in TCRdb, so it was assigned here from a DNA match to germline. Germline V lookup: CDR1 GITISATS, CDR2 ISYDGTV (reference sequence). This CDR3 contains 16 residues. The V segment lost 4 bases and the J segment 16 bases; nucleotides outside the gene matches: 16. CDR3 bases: TGTGCCTTGTGGGAAGCAGGGGGTTGGGCAAAAAAAATCAAGGTATTT. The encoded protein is CALWEAGGWAKKIKVF.